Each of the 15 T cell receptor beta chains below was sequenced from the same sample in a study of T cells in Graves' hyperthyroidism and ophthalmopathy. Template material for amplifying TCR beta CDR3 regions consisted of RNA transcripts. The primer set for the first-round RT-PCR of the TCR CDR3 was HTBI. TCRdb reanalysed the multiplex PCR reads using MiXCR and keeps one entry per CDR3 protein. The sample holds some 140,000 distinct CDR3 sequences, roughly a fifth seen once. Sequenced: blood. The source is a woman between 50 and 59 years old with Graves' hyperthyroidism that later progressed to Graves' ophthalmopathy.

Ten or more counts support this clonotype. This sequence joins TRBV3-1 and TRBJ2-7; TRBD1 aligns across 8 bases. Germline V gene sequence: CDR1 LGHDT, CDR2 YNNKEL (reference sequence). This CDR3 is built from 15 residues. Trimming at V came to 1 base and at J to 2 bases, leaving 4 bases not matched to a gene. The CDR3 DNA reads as TGTGCCAGCAGCCAAGCCGAGGGACAGGCCTACGAGCAGTACTTC. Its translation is CASSQAEGQAYEQYF.

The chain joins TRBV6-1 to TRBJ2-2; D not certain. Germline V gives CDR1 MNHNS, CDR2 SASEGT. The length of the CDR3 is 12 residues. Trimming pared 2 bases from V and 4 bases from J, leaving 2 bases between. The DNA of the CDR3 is TGTGCCAGCAGTGAACTCACCGGGGAGCTGTTTTTT. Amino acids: CASSELTGELFF.

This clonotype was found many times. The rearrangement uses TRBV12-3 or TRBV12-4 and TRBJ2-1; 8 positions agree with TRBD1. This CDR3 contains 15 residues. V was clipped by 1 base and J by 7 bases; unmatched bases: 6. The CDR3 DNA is TGTGCCAGCAGTTTAGAGACAGGGGTGGGAAATGAGCAGTTCTTC. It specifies CASSLETGVGNEQFF.

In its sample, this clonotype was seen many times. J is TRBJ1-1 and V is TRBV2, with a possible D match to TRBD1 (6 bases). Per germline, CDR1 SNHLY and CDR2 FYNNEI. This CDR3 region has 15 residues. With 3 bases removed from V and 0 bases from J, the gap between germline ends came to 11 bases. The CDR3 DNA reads TGTGCCAGCAGTGACCCCCGACAGGTGAACACTGAAGCTTTCTTT. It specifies CASSDPRQVNTEAFF.

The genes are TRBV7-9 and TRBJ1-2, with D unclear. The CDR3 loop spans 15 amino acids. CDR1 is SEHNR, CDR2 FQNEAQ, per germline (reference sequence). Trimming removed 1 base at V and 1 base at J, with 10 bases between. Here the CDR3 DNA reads TGTGCCAGCAGCTTAGTAGGAGGAGTTAACTATGGCTACACCTTC. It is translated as CASSLVGGVNYGYTF.

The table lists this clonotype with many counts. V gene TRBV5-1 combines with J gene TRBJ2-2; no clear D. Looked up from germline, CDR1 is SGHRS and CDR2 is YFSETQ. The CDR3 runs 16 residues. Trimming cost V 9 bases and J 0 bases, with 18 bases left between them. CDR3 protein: CATSPFRAANTGELFF. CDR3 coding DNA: TGCGCCACCTCCCCGTTTCGGGCCGCGAACACCGGGGAGCTGTTTTTT.

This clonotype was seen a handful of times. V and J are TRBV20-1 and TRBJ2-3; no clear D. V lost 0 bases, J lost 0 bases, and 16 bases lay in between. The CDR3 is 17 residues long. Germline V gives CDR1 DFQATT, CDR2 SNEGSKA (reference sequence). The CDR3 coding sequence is TGCAGTGCTAGAGATACCCTAGTTAGAGAAAGCACAGATACGCAGTATTTT. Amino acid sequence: CSARDTLVRESTDTQYF.

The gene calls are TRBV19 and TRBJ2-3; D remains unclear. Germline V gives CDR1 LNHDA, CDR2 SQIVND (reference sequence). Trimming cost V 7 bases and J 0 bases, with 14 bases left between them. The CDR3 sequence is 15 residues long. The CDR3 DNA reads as TGTGCCAGTAAAGCCCATCGTGCTAGCACAGATACGCAGTATTTT. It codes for CASKAHRASTDTQYF.

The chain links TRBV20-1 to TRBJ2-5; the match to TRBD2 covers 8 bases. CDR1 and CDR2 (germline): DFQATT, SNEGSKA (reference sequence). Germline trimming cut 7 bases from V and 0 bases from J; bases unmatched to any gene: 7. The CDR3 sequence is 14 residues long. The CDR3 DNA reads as TGCAGTGGCGGGGGGCCGCGGTACCAAGAGACCCAGTACTTC. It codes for CSGGGPRYQETQYF.

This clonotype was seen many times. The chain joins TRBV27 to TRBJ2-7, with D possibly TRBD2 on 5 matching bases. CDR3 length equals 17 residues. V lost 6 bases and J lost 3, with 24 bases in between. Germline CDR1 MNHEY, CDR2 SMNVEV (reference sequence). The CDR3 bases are TGTGCCAGCAGCCACCGGAACATAGCGCCTACCCGCTACGAGCAGTACTTC. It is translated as CASSHRNIAPTRYEQYF.

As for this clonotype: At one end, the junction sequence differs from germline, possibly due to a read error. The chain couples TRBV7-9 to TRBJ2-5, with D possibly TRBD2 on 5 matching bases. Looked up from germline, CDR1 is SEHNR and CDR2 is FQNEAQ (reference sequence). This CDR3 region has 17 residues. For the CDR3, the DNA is TGTGCCAACAGCTTACGGGGTATGGCTGGTCTCCAAGAGACCCAGTACTTC. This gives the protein CANSLRGMAGLQETQYF.

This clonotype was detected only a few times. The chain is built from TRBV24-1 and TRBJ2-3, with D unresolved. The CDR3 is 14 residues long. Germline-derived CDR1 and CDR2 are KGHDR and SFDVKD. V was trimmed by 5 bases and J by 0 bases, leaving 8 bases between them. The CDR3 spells CATSGSSSTDTQYF. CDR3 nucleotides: TGTGCCACCAGTGGATCTTCTAGCACAGATACGCAGTATTTT.

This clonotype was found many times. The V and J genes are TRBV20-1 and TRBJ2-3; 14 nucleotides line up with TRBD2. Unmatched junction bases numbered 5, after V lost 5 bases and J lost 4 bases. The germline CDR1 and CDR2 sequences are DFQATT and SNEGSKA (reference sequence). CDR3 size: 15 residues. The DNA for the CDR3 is TGCAGTGCTCGGCGGGGACTAGCGGGAGCAGATACGCAGTATTTT. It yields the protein CSARRGLAGADTQYF.

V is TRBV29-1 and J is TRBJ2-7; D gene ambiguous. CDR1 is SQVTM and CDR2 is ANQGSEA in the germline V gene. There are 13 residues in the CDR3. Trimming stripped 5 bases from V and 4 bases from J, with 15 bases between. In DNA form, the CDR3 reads TGCAGCGTTAGTTCTGCCTCCGGGTACGAGCAGTACTTC. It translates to CSVSSASGYEQYF.

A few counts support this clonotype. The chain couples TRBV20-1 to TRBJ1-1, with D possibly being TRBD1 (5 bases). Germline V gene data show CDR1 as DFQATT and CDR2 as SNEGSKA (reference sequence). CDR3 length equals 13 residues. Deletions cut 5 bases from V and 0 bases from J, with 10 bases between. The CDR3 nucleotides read TGCAGTGCTTTACAGGACATGAACACTGAAGCTTTCTTT. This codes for CSALQDMNTEAFF.